Listed here are 28 T cell receptor beta chains from one sample, sequenced in a study of blood T cell repertoires in COVID-19. Here immunoSEQ multiplex PCR was the method, and the copy in TCRdb shows in-frame clones only, minus some. The data show under 20,000 clones, with around 80% seen just once and more than 8% held by the top ten. Sequenced material: peripheral blood. Every receptor here comes from a man aged 55 to 69 with acute or convalescent COVID-19.

This rearrangement joins TRBV10-2 to TRBJ1-2; 7 nucleotides line up with TRBD1. This CDR3 has 13 residues. The germline V gene has CDR1 WSHSY and CDR2 SAAADI. After removal of 7 bases from V and 8 bases from J, the junction contained 10 bases not matched to a gene. CDR3 residues: CASNLQGERGYTF. The CDR3 bases are TGCGCCAGCAACCTCCAGGGGGAGCGAGGCTACACCTTC.

CDR3 loop: CASSSLLDTQYF. CDR3 sequence (DNA): TGTGCCAGCAGCTCCCTCCTGGATACGCAGTATTTT. V is TRBV7-9 and J is TRBJ2-3; D ambiguous. The CDR3 runs 12 residues. The germline V gene encodes CDR1 SEHNR and CDR2 FQNEAQ (reference sequence). Trimming shortened V by 4 bases and J by 6 bases, and 8 bases separated the two germline ends.

V is TRBV28 and J is TRBJ1-5; 7 bases are shared with TRBD1. V lost 6 bases and J lost 2; bases outside the gene matches: 7. Germline V gene data show CDR1 as MDHEN and CDR2 as SYDVKM. The CDR3 is 15 residues long. CDR3 sequence: CASRKGGHGNQPQHF. In DNA form, the CDR3 reads TGTGCCAGCAGAAAAGGGGGCCACGGCAATCAGCCCCAGCATTTT.

This rearrangement joins TRBV5-6 to TRBJ2-7; 10 nucleotides match TRBD2. The CDR3 runs 15 residues. CDR1 and CDR2 (germline): SGHDT, YYEEEE. J gave up 1 base and V 4 bases, and 5 bases lay outside the gene matches. The CDR3 here is CASSRSSGGSYEQYF. The CDR3 coding sequence is TGTGCCAGCAGCCGCTCTAGCGGGGGTTCCTACGAGCAGTACTTC.

This rearrangement joins TRBV7-6 to TRBJ2-7, with 9 bases that match TRBD1. J gave up 7 bases and V 5 bases, and 6 bases lay outside the gene matches. CDR3 length: 13 amino acids. Germline V gene data show CDR1 as SGHVS and CDR2 as FNYEAQ. The CDR3 region has the DNA TGTGCCAGCAGCCCGGGACAGGGCGGAGAGCAGTACTTC. As protein: CASSPGQGGEQYF.

This rearrangement joins TRBV11-2 to TRBJ1-1; maybe TRBD1 (6 bases). The germline V gene has CDR1 SGHAT and CDR2 FQNNGV. The CDR3 covers 14 residues. V was pared by 7 bases and J by 1 base, with 13 bases between. CDR3 protein: CASITMDRNTEAFF. CDR3 nucleotides: TGTGCCAGCATCACCATGGACAGGAACACTGAAGCTTTCTTT.

The chain recombines TRBV24-1 with TRBJ2-5; 8 nucleotides match TRBD1. Germline V CDR1 and CDR2: KGHDR, SFDVKD. The CDR3 has 15 residues. J lost 5 bases, V lost 2 bases, and 6 bases had no gene match. CDR3 residues: CATSDSQGAVETQYF. Here the CDR3 DNA reads TGTGCCACCAGTGATTCCCAGGGGGCAGTTGAGACCCAGTACTTC.

This clone was observed once. The chain uses TRBV27 and TRBJ2-5, with TRBD2 matching over 9 bases. J was trimmed by 5 bases and V by 8 bases; bases with no gene match: 9. This CDR3 is 14 amino acids long. The germline V gene encodes CDR1 MNHEY and CDR2 SMNVEV (reference sequence). The DNA of the CDR3 is TGTGCCAGCTCATTCGCGGGGGGGCGGGAGACCCAGTACTTC. This gives the protein CASSFAGGRETQYF.

This chain joins TRBV2 and TRBJ1-2, with 7 bases matching TRBD1. The germline V gene has CDR1 SNHLY and CDR2 FYNNEI. The CDR3 runs to 15 residues. V lost 8 bases, J lost 3 bases, and 12 bases stayed unmatched. CDR3 region: CASDGFFTGDYGYTF. In DNA, the CDR3 is TGTGCCAGCGATGGGTTTTTCACAGGGGACTATGGCTACACCTTC.

This clone appeared once. DNA of the CDR3: TGTGCCAGCAGCTTAAAGCCGAGCGGTCCTGTCGGAAACACTGAAGCTTTCTTT. This translates into CASSLKPSGPVGNTEAFF. The rearrangement joins TRBV7-3 to TRBJ1-1; no clear D. Trimming removed 1 base from V and 2 bases from J, with 20 bases in between. The length of the CDR3 is 18 residues. Germline CDR1 SGHTA, CDR2 FQGTGA.

Only one count was recorded for this clone. The chain recombines TRBV18 with TRBJ2-1; D is possibly TRBD2 (6 bases). The V end was cut by 4 bases, the J end by 5 bases, with 9 bases between. The CDR3 is 13 residues long. The V gene's germline CDR1 is KGHSH and CDR2 LQKENI. The CDR3 sequence: CASSRGTDNEQFF. The CDR3 nucleotides read TGTGCCAGCTCACGCGGGACGGACAATGAGCAGTTCTTC.

The chain links TRBV7-2 to TRBJ1-6; 9 nucleotides match TRBD1. The CDR3 has 15 residues. With 7 bases clipped from V and 10 bases from J, the junction kept 11 bases outside the gene matches. Germline CDR1 is SGHTA and CDR2 is FQGNSA. The CDR3 nucleotides are TGTGCCAGCACCCTATCAGAAACAGGGGGCTCACCCCTCCACTTT. Translated, it gives CASTLSETGGSPLHF.

The genes are TRBV2 and TRBJ1-5; no reliable D call. The V end was cut by 10 bases, the J end by 0 bases, with 13 bases between. Germline V gene sequence: CDR1 SNHLY, CDR2 FYNNEI. CDR3 length: 14 amino acids. The CDR3 reads CATKRDYSNQPQHF. CDR3 DNA: TGTGCCACCAAACGGGATTATAGCAATCAGCCCCAGCATTTT.

This clone has a handful of counts. The chain recombines TRBV7-3 with TRBJ2-3, with D possibly matching TRBD1 (5 bases). This CDR3 has 16 amino acids. Germline CDR1 SGHTA, CDR2 FQGTGA. Trimming shortened V by 1 base and J by 2 bases, and 13 bases separated the two germline ends. CDR3 sequence (DNA): TGTGCCAGCAGCTTAAACAGTGGACAATTCACAGATACGCAGTATTTT. It is translated as CASSLNSGQFTDTQYF.

This chain uses TRBV5-4 with TRBJ1-2; 7 nucleotides align to TRBD1. This CDR3 has 14 amino acids. Germline V gene lookup returns CDR1 SGHNT and CDR2 YYREEE (reference sequence). J was trimmed by 8 bases and V by 4 bases; bases with no gene match: 11. Here the CDR3 reads CASSSVEGANGYTF. In nucleotides, the CDR3 is TGTGCCAGCAGCAGTGTTGAGGGGGCTAACGGCTACACCTTC. The full variable domain, completed using reference TRBV5-4 and TRBJ1-2, is ETGVTQSPTHLIKTRGQQVTLRCSSQSGHNTVSWYQQALGQGPQFIFQYYREEENGRGNFPPRFSGLQFPNYSSELNVNALELDDSALYLCASSSVEGANGYTFGSGTRLTVV.

This chain joins TRBV11-3 and TRBJ2-1, with 7 bases aligning to TRBD2. The ends lost 0 bases at V and 0 bases at J; junction bases unmatched: 2. CDR1 SGHNT and CDR2 YENEEA come from the germline V gene. This CDR3 has 16 residues. CDR3 bases: TGTGCCAGCAGCTTAGAGGGGACTATCTCCTACAATGAGCAGTTCTTC. This gives the protein CASSLEGTISYNEQFF.

This chain connects TRBV27 to TRBJ2-5; 8 nucleotides agree with TRBD2. Per germline, CDR1 MNHEY and CDR2 SMNVEV (reference sequence). V lost 5 bases, J lost 3 bases, and 8 bases stayed unmatched. This CDR3 is 15 amino acids long. CDR3 nucleotide sequence: TGTGCCAGCAGTCGACTACTAGCGGACAAAGAGACCCAGTACTTC. This encodes CASSRLLADKETQYF.

This chain connects TRBV27 to TRBJ1-5, with 8 positions matching TRBD1. CDR1 is MNHEY and CDR2 is SMNVEV in the germline V gene (reference sequence). The CDR3 consists of 15 residues. J lost 7 bases, V lost 6 bases, and 11 bases had no gene match. In nucleotides, the CDR3 is TGTGCCAGCAGCCTTACAGGGGGAGGGTTGCAGCCCCAGCATTTT. This sequence encodes CASSLTGGGLQPQHF.

This clone has a single count. The chain carries TRBV7-2 and TRBJ1-1; no reliable D call. The CDR3 length is 12 residues. Germline loops: CDR1 SGHTA, CDR2 FQGNSA. Trimming left V 5 bases short and J 8 bases short, with 12 bases between. CDR3 region: CASSLSGPEAFF. The DNA of the CDR3 is TGTGCCAGCAGCCTTAGCGGGCCAGAAGCTTTCTTT. The whole variable domain, remainder taken from reference TRBV7-2 and TRBJ1-1, is GAGVSQSPSNKVTEKGKDVELRCDPISGHTALYWYRQSLGQGLEFLIYFQGNSAPDKSGLPSDRFSAERTGGSVSTLTIQRTQQEDSAVYLCASSLSGPEAFFGQGTRLTVV.

The J gene is TRBJ1-3, the V gene TRBV7-2, with TRBD1 as a possible D gene (6 bases). The germline V and J ends were trimmed by 5 bases and 5 bases, with 13 bases remaining between them. Germline loops: CDR1 SGHTA, CDR2 FQGNSA. This CDR3 has 14 residues. The CDR3 loop is CASSVGGGRNTIYF. As DNA, the CDR3 is TGTGCCAGCAGCGTAGGGGGGGGACGAAACACCATATATTTT. The whole variable domain, remainder taken from reference TRBV7-2 and TRBJ1-3, is GAGVSQSPSNKVTEKGKDVELRCDPISGHTALYWYRQSLGQGLEFLIYFQGNSAPDKSGLPSDRFSAERTGGSVSTLTIQRTQQEDSAVYLCASSVGGGRNTIYFGEGSWLTVV.

The chain employs TRBV7-6 and TRBJ2-1, with 8 bases matching TRBD2. Germline V lookup: CDR1 SGHVS, CDR2 FNYEAQ. This CDR3 region has 15 residues. The V and J ends lost 7 bases and 4 bases, in that order; junction bases with no gene match: 9. CDR3 amino acids: CASNSGGTRYNEQFF. In DNA, the CDR3 is TGTGCCAGCAACTCCGGCGGGACTAGATACAATGAGCAGTTCTTC.

This clone was seen once. V gene TRBV5-1 combines with J gene TRBJ2-1; maybe TRBD1 (5 bases). The CDR3 is made up of 17 amino acids. Germline V CDR1 and CDR2: SGHRS, YFSETQ. V dropped 4 bases and J dropped 4 bases, with 21 bases sitting between them. In DNA, the CDR3 is TGCGCCAGCAGCCTTTCTACAGTCGGGCAGGGTTACAATGAGCAGTTCTTC. Residues: CASSLSTVGQGYNEQFF.

CDR3 loop: CASSAQENSPLHF. The CDR3 coding sequence is TGTGCCAGCAGCGCCCAAGAGAATTCACCCCTCCACTTT. This sequence joins TRBV7-6 and TRBJ1-6; D ambiguous. V lost 5 bases to trimming and J lost 7 bases, with 9 bases between them. Germline CDR1 and CDR2: SGHVS and FNYEAQ. The CDR3 totals 13 residues.

This clone was seen more than once but under ten times. This chain uses TRBV7-2 with TRBJ1-3; D might be TRBD1 (5 bases). CDR3 length: 15 amino acids. Germline V gene data show CDR1 as SGHTA and CDR2 as FQGNSA. V lost 2 bases and J lost 0, with 8 bases in between. The CDR3 here is CASSLQGFSGNTIYF. The CDR3 nucleotides are TGTGCCAGCAGCTTACAGGGCTTCTCTGGAAACACCATATATTTT.

The chain carries TRBV7-9 and TRBJ2-1; D ambiguous. With 5 bases removed from V and 9 bases from J, the gap between germline ends came to 14 bases. The germline gives CDR1 SEHNR, CDR2 FQNEAQ (reference sequence). CDR3 length equals 13 residues. This CDR3 is CASSPGRITEQFF. DNA for the CDR3: TGTGCCAGCAGCCCAGGCAGGATCACTGAGCAGTTCTTC.

This clone was seen a single time. The CDR3 protein is CATSREKGVVGYTF. The DNA of the CDR3 is TGTGCCACCAGCAGAGAAAAGGGAGTCGTAGGCTACACCTTC. The chain links TRBV15 to TRBJ1-2, with D unresolved. The CDR3 is 14 amino acids. Trimming removed 0 bases at V and 8 bases at J, with 13 bases between. Germline loops: CDR1 LNHNV, CDR2 YYDKDF (reference sequence).

The chain employs TRBV28 and TRBJ1-5; 8 bases are shared with TRBD1. From germline, CDR1 is MDHEN and CDR2 SYDVKM. This CDR3 is 13 amino acids long. V was pared by 3 bases and J by 8 bases, with 3 bases of the junction left unmatched. The CDR3 region has the DNA TGTGCCAGCAGTTTGGGACAGGTCGAGCCCCAGCATTTT. Its translation: CASSLGQVEPQHF.

This clone occurred a few times. This sequence joins TRBV30 and TRBJ1-2; perhaps TRBD1 as D (6 bases). The V and J ends lost 2 bases and 5 bases respectively, with 24 bases between them. This CDR3 region has 17 residues. Germline V gives CDR1 GTSNPN, CDR2 SVGIG (reference sequence). CDR3 sequence: CAWSPRGGGAVLYGYTF. CDR3 sequence (DNA): TGTGCCTGGAGTCCACGGGGAGGGGGAGCCGTATTATATGGCTACACCTTC.